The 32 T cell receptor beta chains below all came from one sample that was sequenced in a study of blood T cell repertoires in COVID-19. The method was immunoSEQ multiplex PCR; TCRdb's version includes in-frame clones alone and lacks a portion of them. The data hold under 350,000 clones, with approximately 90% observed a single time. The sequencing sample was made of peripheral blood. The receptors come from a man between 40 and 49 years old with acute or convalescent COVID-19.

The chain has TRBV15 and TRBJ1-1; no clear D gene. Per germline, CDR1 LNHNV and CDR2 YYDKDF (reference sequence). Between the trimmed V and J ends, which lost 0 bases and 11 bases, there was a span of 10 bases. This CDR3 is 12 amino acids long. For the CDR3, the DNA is TGTGCCACCAGCAGAGAGGGCCAAAGGGCTTTCTTT. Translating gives CATSREGQRAFF.

CDR3 bases: TGCAGCGTTAATCAGGGATCACTCACTGAAGCTTTCTTT. Amino acids: CSVNQGSLTEAFF. The chain joins TRBV29-1 to TRBJ1-1; a possible D gene is TRBD1 (5 bases). Per the germline V gene, CDR1 is SQVTM and CDR2 is ANQGSEA. This CDR3 is built from 13 residues. V was pared by 5 bases and J by 4 bases, with 14 bases between.

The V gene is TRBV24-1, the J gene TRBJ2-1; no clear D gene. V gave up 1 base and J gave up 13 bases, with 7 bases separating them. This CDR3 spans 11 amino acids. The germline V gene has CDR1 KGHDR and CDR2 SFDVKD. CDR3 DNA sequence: TGTGCCACCAGTGATTTCAGGATCCAGTTCTTC. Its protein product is CATSDFRIQFF.

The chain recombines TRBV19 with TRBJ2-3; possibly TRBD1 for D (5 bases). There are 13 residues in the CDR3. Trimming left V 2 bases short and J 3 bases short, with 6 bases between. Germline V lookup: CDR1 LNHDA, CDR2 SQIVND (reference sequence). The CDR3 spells CASSITGTDTQYF. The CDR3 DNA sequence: TGTGCCAGTAGTATAACAGGTACAGATACGCAGTATTTT.

The DNA for the CDR3 is TGTGCCAGCAGCCCCGGGACAGGGGAGTGGGAAAAACTGTTTTTT. Encoded protein: CASSPGTGEWEKLFF. The genes are TRBV5-4 and TRBJ1-4, with 10 positions matching TRBD1. The CDR3 length is 15 residues. In germline, CDR1 is SGHNT, CDR2 YYREEE (reference sequence). V shed 4 bases, J shed 8 bases, and the junction held 8 bases outside the gene matches.

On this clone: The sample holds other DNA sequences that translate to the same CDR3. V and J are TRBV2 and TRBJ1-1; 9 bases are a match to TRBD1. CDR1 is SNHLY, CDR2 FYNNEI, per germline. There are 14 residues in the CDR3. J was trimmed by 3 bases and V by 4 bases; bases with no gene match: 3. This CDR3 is CASSADRGDTEAFF. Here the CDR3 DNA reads TGTGCCAGCAGTGCCGACAGGGGGGACACTGAAGCTTTCTTT.

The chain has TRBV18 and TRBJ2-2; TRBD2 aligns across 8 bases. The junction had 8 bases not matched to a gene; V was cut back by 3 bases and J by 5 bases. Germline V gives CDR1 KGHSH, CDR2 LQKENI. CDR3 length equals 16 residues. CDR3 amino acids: CASSPAGGLTTGELFF. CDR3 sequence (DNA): TGTGCCAGCTCACCGGCGGGGGGCCTTACTACCGGGGAGCTGTTTTTT.

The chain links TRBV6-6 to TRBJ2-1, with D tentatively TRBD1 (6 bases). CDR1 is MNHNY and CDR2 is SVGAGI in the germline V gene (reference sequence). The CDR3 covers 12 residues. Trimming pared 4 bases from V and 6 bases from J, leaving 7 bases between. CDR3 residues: CASSLQGNEQFF. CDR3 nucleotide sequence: TGTGCCAGCAGTTTACAGGGCAATGAGCAGTTCTTC.

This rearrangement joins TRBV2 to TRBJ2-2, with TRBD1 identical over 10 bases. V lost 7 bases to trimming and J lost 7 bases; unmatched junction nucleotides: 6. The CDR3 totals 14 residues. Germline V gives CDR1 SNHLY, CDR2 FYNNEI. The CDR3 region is CASTPGQGYGELFF. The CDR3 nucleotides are TGTGCCAGCACTCCGGGACAGGGGTACGGGGAGCTGTTTTTT.

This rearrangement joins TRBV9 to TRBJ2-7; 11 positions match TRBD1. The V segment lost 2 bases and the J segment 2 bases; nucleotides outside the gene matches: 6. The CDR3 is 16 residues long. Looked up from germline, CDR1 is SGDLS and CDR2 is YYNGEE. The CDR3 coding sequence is TGTGCCAGCAGCGTCCTAGGACAGGGGGCTACCTACGAGCAGTACTTC. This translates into CASSVLGQGATYEQYF.

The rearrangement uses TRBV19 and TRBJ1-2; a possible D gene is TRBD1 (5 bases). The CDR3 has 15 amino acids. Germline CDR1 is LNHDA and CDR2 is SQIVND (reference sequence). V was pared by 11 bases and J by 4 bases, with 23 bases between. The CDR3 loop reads CAARRDGGDGYGYTF. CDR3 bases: TGTGCCGCCCGAAGGGACGGGGGGGATGGCTATGGCTACACCTTC.

DNA for the CDR3: TGTGCCAGCAGCAAGTCAGGGAGGCCGCTAGGGAACGAGCAGTACTTC. This translates into CASSKSGRPLGNEQYF. This chain connects TRBV5-6 to TRBJ2-7; perhaps TRBD2 as D (6 bases). CDR1 is SGHDT, CDR2 YYEEEE, per germline. V was cut by 4 bases and J by 5 bases, with 22 bases left in between. The CDR3 is made up of 16 amino acids. Full variable domain (rest looked up from reference TRBV5-6 and TRBJ2-7): DAGVTQSPTHLIKTRGQQVTLRCSPKSGHDTVSWYQQALGQGPQFIFQYYEEEERQRGNFPDRFSGHQFPNYSSELNVNALLLGDSALYLCASSKSGRPLGNEQYFGPGTRLTVT.

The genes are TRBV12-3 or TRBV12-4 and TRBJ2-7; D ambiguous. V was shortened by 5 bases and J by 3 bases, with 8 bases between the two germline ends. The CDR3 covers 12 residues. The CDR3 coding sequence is TGTGCCAGCAGTCAATACAGCTACGAGCAGTACTTC. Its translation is CASSQYSYEQYF.

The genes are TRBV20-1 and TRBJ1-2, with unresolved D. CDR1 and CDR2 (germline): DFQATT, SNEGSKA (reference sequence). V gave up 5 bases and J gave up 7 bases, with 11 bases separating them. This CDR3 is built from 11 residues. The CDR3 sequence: CSAPPPSGYTF. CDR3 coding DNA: TGCAGTGCTCCTCCCCCTTCTGGCTACACCTTC.

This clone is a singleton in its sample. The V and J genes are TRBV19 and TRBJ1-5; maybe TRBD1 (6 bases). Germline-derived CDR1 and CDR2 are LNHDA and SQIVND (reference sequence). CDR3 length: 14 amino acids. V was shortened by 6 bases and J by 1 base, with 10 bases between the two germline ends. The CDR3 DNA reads TGTGCCAGTAGGACAGGTTGGAGCAATCAGCCCCAGCATTTT. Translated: CASRTGWSNQPQHF.

The CDR3 is CASSSRGHGEKLFF. In DNA form, the CDR3 reads TGTGCCAGCAGTAGTAGGGGGCATGGAGAAAAACTGTTTTTT. The V and J genes are TRBV6-5 and TRBJ1-4; 7 bases agree with TRBD1. The CDR3 covers 14 residues. V gave up 5 bases and J gave up 8 bases; unmatched junction bases: 8. The germline CDR1 and CDR2 sequences are MNHEY and SVGAGI.

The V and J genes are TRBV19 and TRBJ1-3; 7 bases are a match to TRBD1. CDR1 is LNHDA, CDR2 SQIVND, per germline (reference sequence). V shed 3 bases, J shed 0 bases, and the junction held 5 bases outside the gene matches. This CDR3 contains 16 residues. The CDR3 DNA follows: TGTGCCAGTAGTATTTTCAGGGGGACCTCTGGAAACACCATATATTTT. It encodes CASSIFRGTSGNTIYF.

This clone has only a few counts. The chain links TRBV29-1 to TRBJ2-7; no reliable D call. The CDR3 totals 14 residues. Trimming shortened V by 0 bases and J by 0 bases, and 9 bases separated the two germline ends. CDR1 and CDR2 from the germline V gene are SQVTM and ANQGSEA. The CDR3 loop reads CSVEEGSSSYEQYF. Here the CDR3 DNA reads TGCAGCGTTGAAGAGGGCTCGAGCTCCTACGAGCAGTACTTC.

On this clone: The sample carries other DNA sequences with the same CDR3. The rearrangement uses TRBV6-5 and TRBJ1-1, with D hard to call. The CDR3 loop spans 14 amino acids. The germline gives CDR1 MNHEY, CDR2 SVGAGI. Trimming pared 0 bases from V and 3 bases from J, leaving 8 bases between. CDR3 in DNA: TGTGCCAGCAGTTACTCGGGCACCTACACTGAAGCTTTCTTT. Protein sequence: CASSYSGTYTEAFF.

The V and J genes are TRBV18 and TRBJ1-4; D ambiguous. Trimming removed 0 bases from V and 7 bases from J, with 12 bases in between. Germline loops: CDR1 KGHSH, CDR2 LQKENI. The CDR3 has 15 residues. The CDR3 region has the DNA TGTGCCAGCTCACCACCCGGCGGAGTTCGTGAAAAACTGTTTTTT. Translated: CASSPPGGVREKLFF.

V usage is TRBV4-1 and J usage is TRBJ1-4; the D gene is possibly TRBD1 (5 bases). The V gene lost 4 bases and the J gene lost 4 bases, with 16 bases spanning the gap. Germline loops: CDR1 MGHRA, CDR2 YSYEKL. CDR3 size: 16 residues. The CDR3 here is CASSLGLQRVNEKLFF. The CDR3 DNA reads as TGCGCCAGCAGCCTGGGACTCCAAAGGGTTAATGAAAAACTGTTTTTT.

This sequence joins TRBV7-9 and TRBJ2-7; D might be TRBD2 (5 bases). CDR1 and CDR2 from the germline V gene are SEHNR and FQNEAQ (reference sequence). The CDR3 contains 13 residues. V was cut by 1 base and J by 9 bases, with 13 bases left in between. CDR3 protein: CASSLVTGSGQYF. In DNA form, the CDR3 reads TGTGCCAGCAGCTTAGTCACGGGATCGGGGCAGTACTTC.

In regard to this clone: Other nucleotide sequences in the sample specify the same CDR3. Here the CDR3 DNA reads TGCGCCAGCAGCTTTTCAGGTAGCACAGATACGCAGTATTTT. Translation gives CASSFSGSTDTQYF. The chain combines TRBV5-1 with TRBJ2-3; D call uncertain. Trimming took off 2 bases at V and 0 bases at J, with 7 bases between the two ends. This CDR3 spans 14 amino acids. Germline V gene data show CDR1 as SGHRS and CDR2 as YFSETQ.

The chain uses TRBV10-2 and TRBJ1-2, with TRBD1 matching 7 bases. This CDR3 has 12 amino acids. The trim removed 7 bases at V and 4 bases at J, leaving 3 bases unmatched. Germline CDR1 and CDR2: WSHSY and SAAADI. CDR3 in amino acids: CASNGDSYGYTF. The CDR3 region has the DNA TGCGCCAGCAATGGGGACAGCTATGGCTACACCTTC.

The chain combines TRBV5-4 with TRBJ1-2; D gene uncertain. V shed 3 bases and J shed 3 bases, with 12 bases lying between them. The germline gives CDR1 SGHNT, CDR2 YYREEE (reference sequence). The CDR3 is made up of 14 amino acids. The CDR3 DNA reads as TGTGCCAGCAGCTACCTGCGGGGAGACTATGGCTACACCTTC. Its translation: CASSYLRGDYGYTF.

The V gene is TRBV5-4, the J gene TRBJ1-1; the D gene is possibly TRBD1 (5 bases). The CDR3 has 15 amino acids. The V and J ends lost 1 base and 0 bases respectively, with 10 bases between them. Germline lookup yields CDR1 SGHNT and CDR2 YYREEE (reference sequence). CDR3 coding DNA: TGTGCCAGCAGCTTGCGGGGGAGCATGAACACTGAAGCTTTCTTT. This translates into CASSLRGSMNTEAFF. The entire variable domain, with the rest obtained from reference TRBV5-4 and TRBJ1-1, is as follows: ETGVTQSPTHLIKTRGQQVTLRCSSQSGHNTVSWYQQALGQGPQFIFQYYREEENGRGNFPPRFSGLQFPNYSSELNVNALELDDSALYLCASSLRGSMNTEAFFGQGTRLTVV.

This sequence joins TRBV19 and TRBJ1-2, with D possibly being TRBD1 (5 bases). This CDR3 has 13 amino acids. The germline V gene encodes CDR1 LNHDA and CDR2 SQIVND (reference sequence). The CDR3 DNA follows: TGTGCTTCAAGGGGCCCCCAAGAGTATGGCTACACCTTC. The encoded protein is CASRGPQEYGYTF.

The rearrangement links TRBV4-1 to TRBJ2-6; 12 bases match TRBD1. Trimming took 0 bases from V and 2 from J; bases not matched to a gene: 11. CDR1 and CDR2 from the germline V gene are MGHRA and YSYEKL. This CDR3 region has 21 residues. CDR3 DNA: TGCGCCAGCAGCCAAGACCAAGGGCCGGGACAGGGGGCGCCTGGGGCCAACGTCCTGACTTTC. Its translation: CASSQDQGPGQGAPGANVLTF.

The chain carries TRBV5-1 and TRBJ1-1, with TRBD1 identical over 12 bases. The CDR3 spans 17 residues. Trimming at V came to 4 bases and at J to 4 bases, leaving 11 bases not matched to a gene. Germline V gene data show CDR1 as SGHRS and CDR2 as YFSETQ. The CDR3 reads CASSQPGQGAMGTEAFF. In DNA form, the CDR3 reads TGCGCCAGCAGCCAACCGGGACAGGGGGCCATGGGCACTGAAGCTTTCTTT.

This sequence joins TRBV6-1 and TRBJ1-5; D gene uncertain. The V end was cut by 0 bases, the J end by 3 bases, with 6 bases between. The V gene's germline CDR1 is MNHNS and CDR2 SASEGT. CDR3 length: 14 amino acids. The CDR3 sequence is CASSEARYNQPQHF. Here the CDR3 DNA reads TGTGCCAGCAGTGAAGCGAGATACAATCAGCCCCAGCATTTT.

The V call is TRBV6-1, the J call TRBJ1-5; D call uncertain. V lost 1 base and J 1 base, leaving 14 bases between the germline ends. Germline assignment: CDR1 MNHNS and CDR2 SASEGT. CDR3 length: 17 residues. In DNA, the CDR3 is TGTGCCAGCAGTGAAGTATTCCGCGTTGCGAGCAATCAGCCCCAGCATTTT. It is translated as CASSEVFRVASNQPQHF.

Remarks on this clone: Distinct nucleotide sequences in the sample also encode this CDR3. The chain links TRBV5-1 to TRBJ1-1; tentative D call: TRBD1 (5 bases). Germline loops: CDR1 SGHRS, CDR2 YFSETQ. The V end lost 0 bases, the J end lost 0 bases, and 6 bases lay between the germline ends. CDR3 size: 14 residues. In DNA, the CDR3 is TGCGCCAGCAGCTTGGGGGGCATGAACACTGAAGCTTTCTTT. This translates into CASSLGGMNTEAFF.